This is a list of T cell receptor beta chains from one sample in a study of blood T cell repertoires in COVID-19. Only in-frame clones appear in the TCRdb table, and some are missing; sequencing was by immunoSEQ multiplex PCR. Of under 500,000 clones detected, nearly 90% appear once; the ten largest clones hold roughly 1.8%. The specimen was PBMCs or T cells enriched from blood (not recorded which). These receptors were taken from a woman between 18 and 29 years old with acute COVID-19. The CDR3 runs from the conserved cysteine through the conserved F or W. Each record gives: D gene, clone size, V gene, J gene, CDR3 protein, CDR3 DNA. The D gene is left open where the match is weak. Clone size is given for some rows only: seen once, a few or many times, or a class if the clone is expanded.

>-|-|TRBV10-3|TRBJ1-4
CAISEIAGVGEKLFF
TGTGCCATCAGTGAGATCGCAGGGGTAGGAGAAAAACTGTTTTTT
>TRBD1|-|TRBV27|TRBJ1-2
CASTPVGTGEHGYTF
TGTGCCAGCACCCCGGTCGGGACAGGGGAGCATGGCTACACCTTC
>TRBD1|-|TRBV5-1|TRBJ1-4
CASSLGQGTNEKLFF
TGCGCCAGCAGCTTGGGACAGGGAACTAATGAAAAACTGTTTTTT
>TRBD1|-|TRBV9|TRBJ2-3
CASSAPGQTSTDTQYF
TGTGCCAGCAGCGCTCCGGGACAGACTAGCACAGATACGCAGTATTTT
>-|-|TRBV6-4|TRBJ2-7
CASSDFRRVRFSYEQYF
TGTGCCAGCAGTGACTTTAGGAGGGTTAGATTCTCCTACGAGCAGTACTTC
>-|-|TRBV12-3/TRBV12-4|TRBJ2-2
CASSAGPGRELFF
TGTGCCAGCAGTGCCGGGCCAGGGAGGGAGCTGTTTTTT
>-|-|TRBV25-1|TRBJ1-5
CASPRGWQLINQPQHF
TGTGCCAGCCCCCGAGGTTGGCAGCTTATCAATCAGCCCCAGCATTTT
>-|few|TRBV21-1|TRBJ2-3
CASTSYGDTDTQYF
TGTGCCAGCACCTCATACGGGGATACAGATACGCAGTATTTT
>TRBD2|-|TRBV29-1|TRBJ2-3
CSVAPSGRTDTQYF
TGCAGCGTTGCCCCTAGCGGGAGGACAGATACGCAGTATTTT
>TRBD1|-|TRBV5-6|TRBJ2-1
CASRSSGTGAYNEQFF
TGTGCCAGCAGGTCTTCCGGGACAGGCGCATACAATGAGCAGTTCTTC
>TRBD1|-|TRBV6-5|TRBJ1-1
CASSLRFDRANEAFF
TGTGCCAGCAGTCTCCGTTTCGACAGGGCGAATGAAGCTTTCTTT
>-|-|TRBV28|TRBJ1-1
CASSLPGVGANTEAFF
TGTGCCAGCAGTTTACCAGGGGTGGGCGCGAACACTGAAGCTTTCTTT
>TRBD1|-|TRBV2|TRBJ1-6
CASSENMSGGRSPLHF
TGTGCCAGCAGTGAAAATATGTCAGGGGGCCGGTCACCCCTCCACTTT
>-|-|TRBV4-1|TRBJ2-2
CASSQGSVGGVNTGELFF
TGCGCCAGCAGCCAAGGATCTGTTGGCGGCGTGAACACCGGGGAGCTGTTTTTT
>-|-|TRBV19|TRBJ1-2
CASSIKTANYDYTF
TGTGCCAGTAGTATAAAGACAGCTAACTATGACTACACCTTC
>-|-|TRBV6-5|TRBJ1-3
CASRGRESRNTIYF
TGTGCCAGCAGAGGACGGGAGAGCCGAAACACCATATATTTT
>TRBD1|-|TRBV4-1|TRBJ1-4
CASSGQGFSANEKLFF
TGCGCCAGCTCGGGACAGGGGTTTAGTGCTAATGAAAAACTGTTTTTT
>-|-|TRBV11-2|TRBJ2-7
CASSLDAGYEQYF
TGTGCCAGCAGCTTAGACGCCGGTTACGAGCAGTACTTC
>-|few|TRBV30|TRBJ2-7
CARSTEYEQYF
TGTGCCCGGTCGACTGAATACGAGCAGTACTTC
>-|-|TRBV20-1|TRBJ1-2
CSAPDSYGYTF
TGCAGTGCTCCTGACAGCTATGGCTACACCTTC
>-|-|TRBV5-8|TRBJ2-5
CASSLGQFFRETQYF
TGTGCCAGCAGCTTGGGCCAGTTTTTCAGAGAGACCCAGTACTTC
>-|-|TRBV12-3/TRBV12-4|TRBJ1-5
CASSTENQPQHF
TGTGCCAGCAGTACGGAGAATCAGCCCCAGCATTTT
>-|-|TRBV3-1/TRBV3-2|TRBJ1-6
CASSQVQYSPLHF
TGTGCCAGCAGCCAAGTTCAGTATTCACCCCTCCACTTT
>TRBD2|-|TRBV7-9|TRBJ2-1
CASSQGLAGVHEQFF
TGTGCCAGCAGCCAGGGACTAGCGGGCGTGCATGAGCAGTTCTTC
>-|-|TRBV5-1|TRBJ2-1
CASSSGEVDNEQFF
TGCGCCAGCAGCTCCGGTGAGGTAGACAATGAGCAGTTCTTC
>-|-|TRBV7-9|TRBJ1-5
CASSRDGNQPQHF
TGTGCCAGCAGCCGAGACGGGAATCAGCCCCAGCATTTT
>-|-|TRBV10-1|TRBJ1-3
CASSESLGQIGNTIYF
TGCGCCAGCAGTGAGTCTCTAGGACAGATTGGAAACACCATATATTTT
>-|once|TRBV19|TRBJ2-7
CASSKGTDSYEQYF
TGTGCCAGTAGTAAAGGGACTGACTCCTACGAGCAGTACTTC
>TRBD1|once|TRBV7-6|TRBJ1-6
CASSLGAGGSYNSPLHF
TGTGCCAGCAGCTTAGGGGCAGGGGGCTCCTATAATTCACCCCTCCACTTT
>TRBD1|-|TRBV19|TRBJ1-2
CASRGTGLGGYTF
TGTGCCAGTCGCGGGACAGGGTTAGGCGGCTACACCTTC
>-|-|TRBV7-8|TRBJ2-3
CASSLGGAQDSSTDTQYF
TGTGCCAGCAGCTTAGGCGGGGCCCAAGATTCTAGCACAGATACGCAGTATTTT
>TRBD1|-|TRBV29-1|TRBJ2-1
CSVEAGDRDPIEEQFF
TGCAGCGTTGAAGCCGGGGACAGGGACCCAATAGAAGAGCAGTTCTTC
>-|once|TRBV7-8|TRBJ2-5
CASSFIRDKSEETQYF
TGTGCCAGCAGCTTTATTCGGGACAAATCTGAAGAGACCCAGTACTTC
>-|-|TRBV6-5|TRBJ1-6
CASKREGNSPLHF
TGTGCCAGCAAGCGAGAAGGCAATTCACCCCTCCACTTT
>TRBD2|-|TRBV19|TRBJ2-3
CASSLRTSGEADTQYF
TGTGCCAGTAGTCTACGGACTAGCGGGGAGGCAGATACGCAGTATTTT
>-|few|TRBV7-9|TRBJ1-3
CASSPTPRGPGNTIYF
TGTGCCAGCAGCCCAACCCCTCGAGGTCCCGGAAACACCATATATTTT
>-|-|TRBV2|TRBJ2-7
CASSELTVQYF
TGTGCCAGCAGTGAATTAACGGTACAGTACTTC
>TRBD1|-|TRBV19|TRBJ1-2
CASSIGQGASGYTF
TGTGCCAGTAGTATCGGACAGGGGGCTTCGGGCTACACCTTC
>TRBD2|-|TRBV20-1|TRBJ2-2
CSASWGGTGELFF
TGCAGTGCTAGTTGGGGGGGAACCGGGGAGCTGTTTTTT
>-|-|TRBV15|TRBJ2-2
CATSRNLGQGVTGELFF
TGTGCCACCAGCAGGAATTTAGGGCAGGGTGTTACCGGGGAGCTGTTTTTT
>-|once|TRBV7-2|TRBJ1-5
CASSTLQGRASNQPQHF
TGTGCCAGCAGTACCCTGCAGGGTAGGGCGAGCAATCAGCCCCAGCATTTT
>-|-|TRBV7-9|TRBJ1-4
CASSSTQGLIEKLFF
TGTGCCAGCAGTTCCACTCAAGGACTGATTGAAAAACTGTTTTTT
>TRBD1|few|TRBV28|TRBJ2-7
CASSFLGDSSYEQYF
TGTGCCAGCAGTTTTCTGGGGGACAGCTCCTACGAGCAGTACTTC
>-|-|TRBV6-5|TRBJ2-3
CASSEATDTQYF
TGTGCCAGCTCCGAGGCGACAGATACGCAGTATTTT
>-|-|TRBV3-1/TRBV3-2|TRBJ1-2
CASSHVTPSGYGYTF
TGTGCCAGCAGCCACGTTACTCCTAGCGGGTATGGCTACACCTTC
>-|-|TRBV28|TRBJ1-1
CASSLIGGTEAFF
TGTGCCAGCAGTTTAATAGGGGGCACTGAAGCTTTCTTT